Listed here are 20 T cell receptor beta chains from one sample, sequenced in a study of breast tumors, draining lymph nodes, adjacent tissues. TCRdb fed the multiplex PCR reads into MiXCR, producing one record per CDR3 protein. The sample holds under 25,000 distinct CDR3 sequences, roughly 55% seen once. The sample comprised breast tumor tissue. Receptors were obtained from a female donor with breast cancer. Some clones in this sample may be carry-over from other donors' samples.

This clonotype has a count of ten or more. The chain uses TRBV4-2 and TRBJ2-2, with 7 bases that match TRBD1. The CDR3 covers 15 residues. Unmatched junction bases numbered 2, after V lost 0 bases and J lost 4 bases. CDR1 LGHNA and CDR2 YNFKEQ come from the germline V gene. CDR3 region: CASSQERQGTGELFF. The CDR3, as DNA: TGTGCCAGCAGCCAAGAAAGACAGGGCACCGGGGAGCTGTTTTTT.

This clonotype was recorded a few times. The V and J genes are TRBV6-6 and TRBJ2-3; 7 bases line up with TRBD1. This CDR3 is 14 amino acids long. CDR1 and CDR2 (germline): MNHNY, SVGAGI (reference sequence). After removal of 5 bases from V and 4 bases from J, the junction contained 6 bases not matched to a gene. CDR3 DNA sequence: TGTGCCAGCAGTGCGTCAACAGGGGCAGATACGCAGTATTTT. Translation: CASSASTGADTQYF.

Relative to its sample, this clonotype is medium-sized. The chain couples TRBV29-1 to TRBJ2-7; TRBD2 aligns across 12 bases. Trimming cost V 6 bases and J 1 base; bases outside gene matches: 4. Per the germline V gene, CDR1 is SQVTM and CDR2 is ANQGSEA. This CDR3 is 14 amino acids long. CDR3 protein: CSVVLAGGSYEQYF. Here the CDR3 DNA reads TGCAGCGTGGTACTAGCGGGAGGATCCTACGAGCAGTACTTC.

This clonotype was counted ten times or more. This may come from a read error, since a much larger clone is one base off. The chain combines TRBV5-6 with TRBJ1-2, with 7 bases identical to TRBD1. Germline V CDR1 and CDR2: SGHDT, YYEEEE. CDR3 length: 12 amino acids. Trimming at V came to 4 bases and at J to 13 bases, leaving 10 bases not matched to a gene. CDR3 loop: CASSLGTALITF. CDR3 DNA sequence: TGTGCCAGCAGCCTGGGGACAGCGCTTATCACCTTC.

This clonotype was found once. Here the CDR3 reads CASSSGGVRGGRVKYF. The CDR3 region has the DNA TGTGCCAGCAGTTCGGGGGGTGTTCGCGGGGGCCGGGTGAAGTACTTC. The chain links TRBV28 to TRBJ2-7; possibly TRBD2 for D (7 bases). Deletions cut 4 bases from V and 11 bases from J, with 27 bases between. CDR1 and CDR2 from the germline V gene are MDHEN and SYDVKM. CDR3 length: 16 residues.

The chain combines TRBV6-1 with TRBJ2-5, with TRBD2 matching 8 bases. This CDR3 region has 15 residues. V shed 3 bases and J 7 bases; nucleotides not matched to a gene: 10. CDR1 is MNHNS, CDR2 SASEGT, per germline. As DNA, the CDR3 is TGTGCCAGCAGTGAGACTAGCGTACTATCAGGGACCCAGTACTTC. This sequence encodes CASSETSVLSGTQYF.

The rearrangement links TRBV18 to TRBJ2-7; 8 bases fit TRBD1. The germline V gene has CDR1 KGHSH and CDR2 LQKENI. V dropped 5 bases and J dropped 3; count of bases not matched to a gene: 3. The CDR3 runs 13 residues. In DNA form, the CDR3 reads TGTGCCAGCTCATCGGGACAGGACTACGAGCAGTACTTC. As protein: CASSSGQDYEQYF.

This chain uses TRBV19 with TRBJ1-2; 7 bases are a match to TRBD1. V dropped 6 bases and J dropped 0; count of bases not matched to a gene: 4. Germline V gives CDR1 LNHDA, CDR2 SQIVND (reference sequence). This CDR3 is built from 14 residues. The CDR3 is CASSDRVPNYGYTF. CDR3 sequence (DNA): TGTGCCAGTAGCGACAGGGTTCCTAACTATGGCTACACCTTC.

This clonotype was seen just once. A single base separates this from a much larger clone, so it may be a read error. As DNA, the CDR3 is TGTGCCAGCGGCCTTGGCGGGGACACTGAAGCTTTCTTT. Translated: CASGLGGDTEAFF. The rearrangement links TRBV7-9 to TRBJ1-1; D gene uncertain. Germline loops: CDR1 SEHNR, CDR2 FQNEAQ (reference sequence). This CDR3 is 13 amino acids long. Trimming took off 8 bases at V and 3 bases at J, with 13 bases between the two ends.

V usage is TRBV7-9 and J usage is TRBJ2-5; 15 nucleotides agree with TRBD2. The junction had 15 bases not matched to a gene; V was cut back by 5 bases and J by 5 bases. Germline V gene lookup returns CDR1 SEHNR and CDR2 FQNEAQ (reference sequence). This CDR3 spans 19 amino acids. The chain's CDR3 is CASSLLPGLAGGQGETQYF. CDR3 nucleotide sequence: TGTGCCAGCAGCCTGTTACCGGGACTAGCGGGAGGTCAGGGGGAGACCCAGTACTTC.

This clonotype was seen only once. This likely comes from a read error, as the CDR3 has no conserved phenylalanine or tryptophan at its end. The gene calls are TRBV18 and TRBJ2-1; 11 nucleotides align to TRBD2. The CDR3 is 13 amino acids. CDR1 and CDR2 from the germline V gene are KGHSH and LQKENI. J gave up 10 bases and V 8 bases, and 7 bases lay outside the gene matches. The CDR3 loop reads CASPRGLAEEQFL. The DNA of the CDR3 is TGTGCCAGCCCACGGGGACTAGCGGAAGAGCAGTTCCTC.

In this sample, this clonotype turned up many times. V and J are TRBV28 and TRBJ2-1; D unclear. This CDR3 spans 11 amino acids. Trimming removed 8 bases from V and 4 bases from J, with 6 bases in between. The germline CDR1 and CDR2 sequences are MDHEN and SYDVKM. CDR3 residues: CASGLYNEQFF. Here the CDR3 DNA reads TGTGCCAGCGGCCTTTACAATGAGCAGTTCTTC.

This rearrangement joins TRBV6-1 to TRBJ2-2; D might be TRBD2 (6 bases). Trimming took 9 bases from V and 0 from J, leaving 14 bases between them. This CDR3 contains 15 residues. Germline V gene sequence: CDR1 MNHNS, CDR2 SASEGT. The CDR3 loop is CASRERRANTGELFF. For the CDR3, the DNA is TGTGCCAGTCGTGAGCGGAGGGCGAACACCGGGGAGCTGTTTTTT.

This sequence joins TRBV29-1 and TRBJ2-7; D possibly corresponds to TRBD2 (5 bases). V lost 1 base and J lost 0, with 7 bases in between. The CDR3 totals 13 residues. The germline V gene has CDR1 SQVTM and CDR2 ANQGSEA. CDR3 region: CSVEAGSSYEQYF. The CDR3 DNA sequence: TGCAGCGTTGAAGCGGGGAGCTCCTACGAGCAGTACTTC.

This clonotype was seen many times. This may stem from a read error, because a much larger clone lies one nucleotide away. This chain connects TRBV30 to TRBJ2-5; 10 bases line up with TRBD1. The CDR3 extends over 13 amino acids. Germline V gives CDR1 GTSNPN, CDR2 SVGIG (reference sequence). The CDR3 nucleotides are TGTGCCTGGAGAGGACAGGGGGTAGAGACCCAGTGCTTC. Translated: CAWRGQGVETQCF.

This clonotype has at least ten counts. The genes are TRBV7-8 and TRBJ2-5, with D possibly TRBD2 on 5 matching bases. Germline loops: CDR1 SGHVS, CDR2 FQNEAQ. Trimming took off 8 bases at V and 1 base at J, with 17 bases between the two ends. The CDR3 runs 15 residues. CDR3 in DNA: TGTGCCAGCTCCATTGCGGGCAAACCCCAAGAGACCCAGTACTTC. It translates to CASSIAGKPQETQYF.

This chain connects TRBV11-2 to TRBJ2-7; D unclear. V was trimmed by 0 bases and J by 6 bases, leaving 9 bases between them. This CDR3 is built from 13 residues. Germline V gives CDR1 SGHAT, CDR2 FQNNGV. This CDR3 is CASSLEFNGEQYF. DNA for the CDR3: TGTGCCAGCAGCTTAGAATTCAATGGCGAGCAGTACTTC.

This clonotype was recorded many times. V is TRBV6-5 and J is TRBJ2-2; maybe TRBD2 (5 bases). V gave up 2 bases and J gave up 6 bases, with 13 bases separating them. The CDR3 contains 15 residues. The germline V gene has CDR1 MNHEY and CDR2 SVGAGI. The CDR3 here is CASSYAPTTPGELFF. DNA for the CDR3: TGTGCCAGCAGTTACGCCCCGACTACCCCCGGGGAGCTGTTTTTT.

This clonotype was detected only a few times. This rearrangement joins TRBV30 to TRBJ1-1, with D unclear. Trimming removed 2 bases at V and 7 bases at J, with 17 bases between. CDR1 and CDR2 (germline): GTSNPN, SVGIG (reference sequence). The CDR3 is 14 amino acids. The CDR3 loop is CAWSRFGEHDEAFF. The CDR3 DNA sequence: TGTGCCTGGAGTAGGTTTGGAGAACATGATGAAGCTTTCTTT.

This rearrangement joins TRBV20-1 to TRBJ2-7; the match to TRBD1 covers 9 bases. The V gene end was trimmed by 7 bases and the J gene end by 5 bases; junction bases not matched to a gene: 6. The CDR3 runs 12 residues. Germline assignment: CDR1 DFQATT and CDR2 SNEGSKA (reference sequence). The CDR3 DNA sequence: TGCAGTGTTTTCCACAGGGGGCACGAGCAGTACTTC. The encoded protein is CSVFHRGHEQYF.